The T cell receptor (beta chain) described here comes from a study of shared clonotypes between healthy human individuals. As to this clone: As yet, its antigen is unknown.

Findings and caveats of the study: Approximately 4.5% was the fraction of naive CD4 clonotypes found shared across four donors. Among donors, the sharing of clonotypes was expected to be influenced by sequencing depth.

The authors ran the assay at deep level. The method was immunoSEQ multiplex PCR; TCRdb's version includes in-frame clones alone and lacks a portion of them. Here the sample spans about 2.3 million clones, more than 85% being singletons. The sequenced sample consisted of naive CD4+ T cells from PBMCs. Subset here: CD45RA+ positively selected. This sequence was found in a man aged 18 to 29 in good health. Some clones in this sample may be carry-over from other donors' samples.

The DNA of the CDR3 is TGTGCCAGCAGTTTATTGGGACGCTCGAACACCGGGGAGCTGTTTTTT. It codes for CASSLLGRSNTGELFF. The V and J genes are TRBV28 and TRBJ2-2; D is perhaps TRBD1 or TRBD2 (5 bases each). CDR3 size: 16 residues. The germline V gene encodes CDR1 MDHEN and CDR2 SYDVKM. V was trimmed by 1 base and J by 0 bases, leaving 9 bases between them.